This T cell receptor (beta chain) stems from a study of OX40 agonist ivuxolimab in advanced cancers. Study overall: Patients undergoing dose escalation presented with hepatocellular carcinoma, melanoma, renal cell or head and neck cancer.

Here immunoSEQ multiplex PCR was the method, and the copy in TCRdb shows in-frame clones only, minus some. The sample lists about 81,000 clones; approximately 94% were seen once. With baseline, cycle 4 day 1, and cycle 7 day 1 as timepoints, blood was sampled. On this clone: Its matching antigen is unknown.

Per germline, CDR1 SGHKS and CDR2 YYEKEE (reference sequence). CDR3 length: 14 residues. V dropped 3 bases and J dropped 3 bases, with 10 bases sitting between them. Regarding the study as a whole: At 0.1 to 3.0 mg/kg, CD4+ and CD8+ blood T cells expanded clonally by week 6. Antigen specificity remained undetermined for the expanded peripheral T cells.

The V gene is TRBV5-5, the J gene TRBJ2-4; D ambiguous. This TCR came from an adult with an advanced solid tumor such as melanoma, head and neck, liver or kidney cancer. The sample in question was CD4+ or CD8+ T cells sorted from blood, obtained in a trial of the OX40 agonist ivuxolimab. CDR3: CASSWGGGKNIQYF. CDR3 bases: TGTGCCAGCAGCTGGGGTGGTGGCAAAAACATTCAGTACTTC.